These 28 T cell receptor beta chains originate from one sample sequenced in a study of T cell responses to AZD1222 COVID-19 vaccine. The table came from immunoSEQ multiplex PCR; TCRdb's copy has only in-frame clones and leaves some out. The profile shows 100,000 to 140,000 clones, roughly 89% of them singletons. This specimen consisted of peripheral blood, obtained on day 0 of AZD1222 vaccination. These receptor sequences come from an adult in good health.

This chain joins TRBV9 and TRBJ2-2; 14 positions match TRBD2. V gave up 4 bases and J gave up 6 bases; unmatched junction bases: 2. From germline, CDR1 is SGDLS and CDR2 YYNGEE. The CDR3 is 15 residues long. The CDR3 nucleotides are TGTGCCAGCAGCCCGGGACTAGCGGGGGCCGGGGAGCTGTTTTTT. It is translated as CASSPGLAGAGELFF.

This chain connects TRBV7-2 to TRBJ2-1; 13 bases agree with TRBD2. CDR3 length: 17 amino acids. Germline V gene data show CDR1 as SGHTA and CDR2 as FQGNSA. The trim removed 0 bases at V and 6 bases at J, leaving 5 bases unmatched. In DNA, the CDR3 is TGTGCCAGCAGCTTAGCACTAGCGGGGGGGCTAAGCAATGAGCAGTTCTTC. Protein sequence: CASSLALAGGLSNEQFF.

This clone was seen once. CDR3 in DNA: TGTGCCAGTAGTATTACCGGTTTGGGGGATTCACCCCTCCACTTT. It encodes CASSITGLGDSPLHF. The rearrangement links TRBV19 to TRBJ1-6, with D maybe TRBD1 (5 bases). The V end was cut by 3 bases, the J end by 8 bases, with 14 bases between. Germline-derived CDR1 and CDR2 are LNHDA and SQIVND (reference sequence). CDR3 size: 15 residues.

The chain recombines TRBV30 with TRBJ1-4; no clear D gene. Germline V gives CDR1 GTSNPN, CDR2 SVGIG (reference sequence). The ends were cut back, 1 base at V and 8 bases at J, with 8 bases in the middle. This CDR3 spans 12 amino acids. CDR3 protein: CAWSATSEKLFF. CDR3 in DNA: TGTGCCTGGAGTGCCACTTCCGAAAAACTGTTTTTT.

This clone was seen only once. The sample contains more than one DNA sequence encoding this CDR3. This chain uses TRBV9 with TRBJ1-1; D unclear. CDR1 is SGDLS, CDR2 YYNGEE, per germline. There are 14 residues in the CDR3. V lost 0 bases and J lost 1, with 7 bases in between. The CDR3 sequence: CASSVGTENTEAFF. CDR3 bases: TGTGCCAGCAGCGTAGGAACAGAGAACACTGAAGCTTTCTTT.

This clone was counted once. CDR3 DNA sequence: TGTGCCAGCAGTGGTCGGCCAGGCACAGATACGCAGTATTTT. Its protein is CASSGRPGTDTQYF. The chain employs TRBV6-4 and TRBJ2-3; D not resolved. V lost 4 bases to trimming and J lost 1 base, with 9 bases between them. The germline V gene encodes CDR1 MRHNA and CDR2 SNTAGT. The length of the CDR3 is 14 residues.

V usage is TRBV5-5 and J usage is TRBJ2-1; TRBD1 aligns across 9 bases. The CDR3 is 17 residues long. The V and J ends lost 2 bases and 5 bases, in that order; junction bases with no gene match: 11. Germline loops: CDR1 SGHKS, CDR2 YYEKEE (reference sequence). The CDR3 sequence: CASSLYSGTGNDNEQFF. As DNA, the CDR3 is TGTGCCAGCAGCTTATACTCCGGGACAGGGAACGACAATGAGCAGTTCTTC.

This clone occurred once. This chain links TRBV6-5 with TRBJ2-1; TRBD2 agrees at 7 bases. The CDR3 length is 15 residues. Trimming removed 5 bases from V and 3 bases from J; junction bases left unmatched: 7. The germline gives CDR1 MNHEY, CDR2 SVGAGI. CDR3 nucleotides: TGTGCCAGCAGTAGAGGGGACTACCGCTACAATGAGCAGTTCTTC. Translating it yields CASSRGDYRYNEQFF.

This chain connects TRBV7-8 to TRBJ2-3; D is possibly TRBD2 (6 bases). CDR1 and CDR2 from the germline V gene are SGHVS and FQNEAQ. The CDR3 spans 15 residues. The V gene lost 3 bases and the J gene lost 0 bases, with 10 bases spanning the gap. The CDR3 protein is CASSFFLASTDTQYF. In DNA, the CDR3 is TGTGCCAGCAGCTTCTTTCTAGCGAGCACAGATACGCAGTATTTT.

The V and J genes are TRBV10-1 and TRBJ2-7; D is unclear. V was pared by 0 bases and J by 3 bases, with 3 bases between. Germline V gene data show CDR1 as WNHNN and CDR2 as SYGVQD (reference sequence). The CDR3 runs to 12 residues. The DNA for the CDR3 is TGCGCCAGCAGTGAGTCGGACTACGAGCAGTACTTC. Residues: CASSESDYEQYF.

The CDR3 nucleotides are TGTGCCAGCAGCCTCTGGACAGGGCCGATTCCTTATGGCTACACCTTC. Protein sequence: CASSLWTGPIPYGYTF. V and J are TRBV5-6 and TRBJ1-2, with 8 bases that match TRBD1. The trim removed 4 bases at V and 5 bases at J, leaving 13 bases unmatched. The CDR3 totals 16 residues. The germline CDR1 and CDR2 sequences are SGHDT and YYEEEE.

This clone showed up just a few times. The V and J genes are TRBV3-1 (or the pseudogene TRBV3-2) and TRBJ1-4, with D possibly matching TRBD1 (6 bases). The length of the CDR3 is 16 residues. Trimming shortened V by 1 base and J by 5 bases, and 14 bases separated the two germline ends. From germline, CDR1 is LGHDT and CDR2 YNNKEL (reference sequence). CDR3: CASSQVTGTQNEKLFF. The CDR3 nucleotides are TGTGCCAGCAGCCAAGTTACAGGGACACAGAATGAAAAACTGTTTTTT.

The CDR3 here is CASDPTSNQPQHF. For the CDR3, the DNA is TGTGCCAGTGACCCAACTTCCAATCAGCCCCAGCATTTT. The chain carries TRBV19 and TRBJ1-5, with D hard to call. The CDR3 extends over 13 amino acids. Per germline, CDR1 LNHDA and CDR2 SQIVND (reference sequence). The V end was cut by 8 bases, the J end by 3 bases, with 11 bases between.

The V call is TRBV7-9, the J call TRBJ1-1; 9 bases fit TRBD1. V was clipped by 3 bases and J by 0 bases; unmatched bases: 2. This CDR3 has 15 residues. Germline CDR1 SEHNR, CDR2 FQNEAQ (reference sequence). The CDR3 DNA reads TGTGCCAGCAGCTTCGACAGGGGGTTGAACACTGAAGCTTTCTTT. This codes for CASSFDRGLNTEAFF.

The chain links TRBV3-1 (or the pseudogene TRBV3-2) to TRBJ1-1, with a weak D call TRBD1 (6 bases). CDR1 is LGHDT and CDR2 is YNNKEL in the germline V gene (reference sequence). The CDR3 covers 18 residues. V was trimmed by 2 bases and J by 0 bases, leaving 19 bases between them. CDR3 in DNA: TGTGCCAGCAGCCAATTAGGTTGGGGGGGGGCCTTGAACACTGAAGCTTTCTTT. It codes for CASSQLGWGGALNTEAFF.

V usage is TRBV6-5 and J usage is TRBJ2-5; 8 positions agree with TRBD1. Looked up from germline, CDR1 is MNHEY and CDR2 is SVGAGI. The V segment lost 7 bases and the J segment 2 bases; nucleotides outside the gene matches: 3. The CDR3 runs 13 residues. The chain's CDR3 is CASTRDRQETQYF. CDR3 DNA sequence: TGTGCCAGCACCCGGGACAGGCAAGAGACCCAGTACTTC.

The chain links TRBV3-1 (or the pseudogene TRBV3-2) to TRBJ2-6, with D unresolved. Trimming shortened V by 4 bases and J by 1 base, and 14 bases separated the two germline ends. Germline CDR1 is LGHDT and CDR2 is YNNKEL (reference sequence). CDR3 length: 17 residues. CDR3 nucleotides: TGTGCCAGCAGCCCTTACACAATAACGTCTGGGGCCAACGTCCTGACTTTC. This translates into CASSPYTITSGANVLTF.

This rearrangement joins TRBV2 to TRBJ2-5; TRBD2 aligns across 8 bases. J gave up 2 bases and V 1 base, and 6 bases lay outside the gene matches. Germline V gives CDR1 SNHLY, CDR2 FYNNEI. This CDR3 contains 16 residues. The CDR3 DNA reads as TGTGCCAGCAGTGAAGGTGCGGGGGGCTCTCAAGAGACCCAGTACTTC. Amino acid sequence: CASSEGAGGSQETQYF.

The chain combines TRBV3-1 (or the pseudogene TRBV3-2) with TRBJ1-2; D call uncertain. The CDR3 is 12 amino acids. Per the germline V gene, CDR1 is LGHDT and CDR2 is YNNKEL (reference sequence). Trimming shortened V by 1 base and J by 7 bases, and 7 bases separated the two germline ends. The CDR3 here is CASSQAQVGYTF. As DNA, the CDR3 is TGTGCCAGCAGCCAAGCTCAAGTTGGCTACACCTTC.

This clone was detected only once. The chain couples TRBV15 to TRBJ1-5; D is uncertain. The CDR3 length is 14 residues. Germline V gene data show CDR1 as LNHNV and CDR2 as YYDKDF (reference sequence). The V and J ends lost 0 bases and 4 bases respectively, with 7 bases between them. CDR3 in DNA: TGTGCCACCAGCAGAGATAAGGTGAATCAGCCCCAGCATTTT. Translating gives CATSRDKVNQPQHF.

The chain joins TRBV6-1 to TRBJ1-2; D remains unclear. Germline V gene sequence: CDR1 MNHNS, CDR2 SASEGT. Trimming stripped 0 bases from V and 5 bases from J, with 13 bases between. This CDR3 is built from 15 residues. CDR3: CASSEATPRGYGYTF. The CDR3 DNA follows: TGTGCCAGCAGTGAAGCCACTCCGAGAGGTTATGGCTACACCTTC.

This rearrangement joins TRBV5-6 to TRBJ2-3, with TRBD1 matching over 8 bases. The CDR3 covers 16 residues. CDR1 is SGHDT, CDR2 YYEEEE, per germline. The J segment lost 1 base and the V segment lost 0 bases, leaving 4 bases of the junction unmatched. The CDR3 DNA reads TGTGCCAGCAGCTTGGTGGACAGGGAAGGCACAGATACGCAGTATTTT. Translating gives CASSLVDREGTDTQYF.

The chain employs TRBV6-2 or TRBV6-3 and TRBJ1-5; D is undetermined. With 0 bases removed from V and 6 bases from J, the gap between germline ends came to 15 bases. The CDR3 is 16 residues long. Germline CDR1 and CDR2: MNHEY and SVGEGT. The CDR3 is CASSYSMAGTGQPQHF. CDR3 sequence (DNA): TGTGCCAGCAGTTACTCGATGGCGGGAACGGGTCAGCCCCAGCATTTT.

The chain employs TRBV7-8 and TRBJ1-1; D perhaps matches TRBD1 (5 bases). Per the germline V gene, CDR1 is SGHVS and CDR2 is FQNEAQ. The CDR3 runs 15 residues. V was cut by 1 base and J by 1 base, with 10 bases left in between. The CDR3 here is CASSLEGARNTEAFF. The CDR3 nucleotides read TGTGCCAGCAGCTTAGAAGGGGCTAGGAACACTGAAGCTTTCTTT.

The chain joins TRBV24-1 to TRBJ1-4; TRBD1 agrees at 7 bases. The trim removed 8 bases at V and 6 bases at J, leaving 11 bases unmatched. Germline values: CDR1 KGHDR, CDR2 SFDVKD. The CDR3 sequence is 15 residues long. In DNA, the CDR3 is TGTGCCACCACAAAGACAGGGCCGAGGGATGAAAAACTGTTTTTT. This translates into CATTKTGPRDEKLFF.

The chain couples TRBV5-5 to TRBJ1-2; D unresolved. In germline, CDR1 is SGHKS, CDR2 YYEKEE (reference sequence). Trimming shortened V by 4 bases and J by 2 bases, and 15 bases separated the two germline ends. The CDR3 sequence is 15 residues long. The CDR3, as DNA: TGTGCCAGCAGCCCCTCACTCAAACTAAACTATGGCTACACCTTC. Translating it yields CASSPSLKLNYGYTF.

The chain joins TRBV9 to TRBJ1-2; no firm D call. The CDR3 contains 12 residues. Germline V gene lookup returns CDR1 SGDLS and CDR2 YYNGEE. Trimming removed 4 bases at V and 0 bases at J, with 4 bases between. The CDR3 DNA sequence: TGTGCCAGCAGCCATCCTAACTATGGCTACACCTTC. Protein product: CASSHPNYGYTF.

This rearrangement joins TRBV7-3 to TRBJ1-6, with unresolved D. Germline V gene sequence: CDR1 SGHTA, CDR2 FQGTGA. There are 14 residues in the CDR3. The V end lost 2 bases, the J end lost 7 bases, and 9 bases lay between the germline ends. Here the CDR3 reads CASSLSGTNSPLHF. The CDR3 DNA is TGTGCCAGCAGCTTATCCGGAACAAATTCACCCCTCCACTTT.